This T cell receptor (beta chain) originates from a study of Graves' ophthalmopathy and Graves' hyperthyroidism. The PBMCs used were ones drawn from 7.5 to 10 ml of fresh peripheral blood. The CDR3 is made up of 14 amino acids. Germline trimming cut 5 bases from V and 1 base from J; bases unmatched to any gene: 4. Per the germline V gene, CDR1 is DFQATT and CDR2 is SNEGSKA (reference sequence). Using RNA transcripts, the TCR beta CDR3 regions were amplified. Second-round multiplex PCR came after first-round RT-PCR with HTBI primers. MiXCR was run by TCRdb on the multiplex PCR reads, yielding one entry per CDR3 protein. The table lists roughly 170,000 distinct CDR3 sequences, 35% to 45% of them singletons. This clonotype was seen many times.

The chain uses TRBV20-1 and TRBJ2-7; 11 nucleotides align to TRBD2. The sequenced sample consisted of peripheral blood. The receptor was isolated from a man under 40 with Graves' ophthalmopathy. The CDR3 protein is CSAPLAGASYEQYF. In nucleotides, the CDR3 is TGCAGTGCTCCACTAGCGGGGGCATCCTACGAGCAGTACTTC.